This T cell receptor beta chain was identified in a study of metastatic and nonmetastatic thyroid tumors. Original analysis: The distant-metastasis classifier for papillary thyroid cancer was built from CDR3 differences across clinicopathological groups. With MiXCR, TCRdb reprocessed the PCR reads. The V and J calls come from TCRdb's annotation, not from the publication. Here the sample spans 85,000 to 95,000 clones, more than 12% being singletons. Study-wide points: The reported finding was significantly higher TCR beta diversity in malignant thyroid tumors relative to benign nodules, in blood and tumor.

There were no patients who had received any treatment before thyroid surgery. With V trimmed by 7 bases and J by 1 base, 13 bases remained unmatched. Germline CDR1 reads LGHNT; CDR2 reads FRNRAP. CDR3 length: 18 amino acids. Remarks on this clone: Antigen unknown.

The chain is built from TRBV12-5 and TRBJ2-1, with 10 positions matching TRBD2. The origin of this receptor is a female donor with papillary thyroid cancer or a benign thyroid nodule (not recorded which). Some clones in this sample may be carry-over from other donors' samples. Sequenced material: blood. This CDR3 reads CASAPWSGRAGSYNEQFF. CDR3 nucleotide sequence: TGTGCTAGTGCCCCTTGGAGCGGGAGGGCCGGTTCCTACAATGAGCAGTTCTTC.